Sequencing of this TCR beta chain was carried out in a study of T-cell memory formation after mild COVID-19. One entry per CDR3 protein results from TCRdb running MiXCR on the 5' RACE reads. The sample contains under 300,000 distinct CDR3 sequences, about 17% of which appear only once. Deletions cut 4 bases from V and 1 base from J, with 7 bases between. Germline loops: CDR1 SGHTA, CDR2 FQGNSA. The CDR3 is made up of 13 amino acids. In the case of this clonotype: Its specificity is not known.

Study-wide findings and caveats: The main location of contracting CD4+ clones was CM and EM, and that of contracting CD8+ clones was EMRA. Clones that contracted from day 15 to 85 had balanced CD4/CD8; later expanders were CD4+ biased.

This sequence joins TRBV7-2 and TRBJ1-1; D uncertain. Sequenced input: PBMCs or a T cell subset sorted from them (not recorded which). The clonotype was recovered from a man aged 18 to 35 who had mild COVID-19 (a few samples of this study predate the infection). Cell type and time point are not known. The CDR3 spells CASSSDWNTEAFF. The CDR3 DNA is TGTGCCAGCAGCTCCGACTGGAACACTGAAGCTTTCTTT.